These 18 T cell receptor beta chains came from one sample sequenced in a study of T cells in Graves' hyperthyroidism and ophthalmopathy. Using RNA transcripts as the source, TCR beta CDR3 regions were amplified. The HTBI primer set was used in a first-round RT-PCR of the TCR CDR3. TCRdb used MiXCR to reprocess the multiplex PCR reads, holding one entry per CDR3 protein. This sample has hundreds of thousands of distinct CDR3 sequences; 15% to 20% occur once, and the top ten carry around 3.9%. Sequencing was performed on blood. The source is a woman younger than 45 with Graves' hyperthyroidism.

V and J are TRBV7-2 and TRBJ1-2, with 11 bases matching TRBD1. The CDR3 contains 16 residues. V lost 5 bases and J lost 7; bases outside the gene matches: 12. The germline gives CDR1 SGHTA, CDR2 FQGNSA. The chain's CDR3 is CASSMSGTGGTSGYTF. The CDR3 region has the DNA TGTGCCAGCAGCATGTCCGGGACAGGGGGGACTTCTGGCTACACCTTC.

In its sample, this clonotype was seen a few times. The junction departs from germline at one end; a sequencing error may be responsible. The chain carries TRBV20-1 and TRBJ2-4; either TRBD1 or TRBD2 may fit D (5 bases each). CDR1 DFQATT and CDR2 SNEGSKA come from the germline V gene (reference sequence). The CDR3 is made up of 14 amino acids. CDR3 sequence: CSAREGESKNIQYF. Here the CDR3 DNA reads TGCAGTGCCAGAGAAGGGGAGTCCAAAAACATTCAGTACTTC.

This clonotype was detected ten times or more. The J gene is TRBJ2-2, the V gene TRBV7-9; possible D gene TRBD1, 6 bases. V shed 4 bases and J shed 4 bases, with 19 bases lying between them. The CDR3 has 17 residues. Germline V gene data show CDR1 as SEHNR and CDR2 as FQNEAQ (reference sequence). The CDR3 loop reads CASSSTLRDTFTGELFF. In nucleotides, the CDR3 is TGTGCCAGCAGCTCGACCCTCCGGGACACCTTCACCGGGGAGCTGTTTTTT.

This clonotype appeared many times. The V and J genes are TRBV30 and TRBJ1-2; D uncertain. V was cut by 2 bases and J by 3 bases, with 7 bases left in between. The CDR3 runs to 12 residues. Germline CDR1 and CDR2: GTSNPN and SVGIG (reference sequence). The CDR3 loop is CAWSLWDYGYTF. DNA of the CDR3: TGTGCCTGGAGTTTGTGGGACTATGGCTACACCTTC.

The V gene is TRBV28, the J gene TRBJ2-3, with D possibly being TRBD2 (6 bases). Trimming pared 6 bases from V and 4 bases from J, leaving 14 bases between. The CDR3 totals 14 residues. CDR1 is MDHEN and CDR2 is SYDVKM in the germline V gene. The CDR3 nucleotides are TGTGCCAGCAGCCCCAGGGAGGTACCAGATACGCAGTATTTT. Protein sequence: CASSPREVPDTQYF.

The V and J genes are TRBV7-3 and TRBJ1-4; no clear D gene. The germline V gene encodes CDR1 SGHTA and CDR2 FQGTGA. Deletions cut 1 base from V and 7 bases from J, with 10 bases between. The CDR3 is 14 residues long. The CDR3 sequence is CASSLRTSFEKLFF. The CDR3 nucleotides are TGTGCCAGCAGCTTAAGAACTAGCTTTGAAAAACTGTTTTTT. Supplemented by reference TRBV7-3 and TRBJ1-4, the full variable domain reads GAGVSQTPSNKVTEKGKYVELRCDPISGHTALYWYRQSLGQGPEFLIYFQGTGAADDSGLPNDRFFAVRPEGSVSTLKIQRTERGDSAVYLCASSLRTSFEKLFFGSGTQLSVL.

At least ten counts were recorded for this clonotype. The genes are TRBV7-6 and TRBJ2-7; 13 bases map to TRBD2. The CDR3 covers 16 residues. CDR1 SGHVS and CDR2 FNYEAQ come from the germline V gene. After removal of 4 bases from V and 2 bases from J, the junction contained 5 bases not matched to a gene. This CDR3 is CASSSGLAGEAYEQYF. CDR3 bases: TGTGCCAGCAGCTCAGGACTAGCGGGAGAGGCCTACGAGCAGTACTTC. The variable domain in full, completed from reference TRBV7-6 and TRBJ2-7, reads GAGVSQSPRYKVTKRGQDVALRCDPISGHVSLYWYRQALGQGPEFLTYFNYEAQQDKSGLPNDRFSAERPEGSISTLTIQRTEQRDSAMYRCASSSGLAGEAYEQYFGPGTRLTVT.

V is TRBV9 and J is TRBJ2-1; D is unresolved. CDR1 is SGDLS, CDR2 YYNGEE, per germline. The CDR3 is made up of 12 amino acids. V lost 5 bases and J 7 bases, leaving 10 bases between the germline ends. CDR3 nucleotides: TGTGCCAGCAGACTCCCAAGGAATGAGCAGTTCTTC. Translating gives CASRLPRNEQFF.

This clonotype was observed at least ten times. The chain has TRBV11-2 and TRBJ2-1; D may match TRBD1 or TRBD2 (5 bases each). The CDR3 has 14 amino acids. CDR1 and CDR2 (germline): SGHAT, FQNNGV. The V and J ends lost 2 bases and 7 bases respectively, with 12 bases between them. The CDR3 spells CASSLLGTGNEQFF. CDR3 nucleotide sequence: TGTGCCAGCAGCTTACTCGGGACGGGGAATGAGCAGTTCTTC.

This clonotype has only a few counts. The V and J genes are TRBV20-1 and TRBJ2-7, with D perhaps matching TRBD1 or TRBD2 (5 bases each). In germline, CDR1 is DFQATT, CDR2 SNEGSKA (reference sequence). The CDR3 is 12 amino acids. The CDR3 bases are TGCAACGCCGGGACGAGCTCCTACGAGCAGTACTTC. It encodes CNAGTSSYEQYF.

The rearrangement links TRBV19 to TRBJ1-1; 10 bases match TRBD1. Germline V lookup: CDR1 LNHDA, CDR2 SQIVND (reference sequence). The CDR3 loop spans 13 amino acids. Unmatched junction bases numbered 3, after V lost 4 bases and J lost 7 bases. CDR3 loop: CASSKTGGGEAFF. CDR3 nucleotide sequence: TGTGCCAGTAGTAAGACAGGGGGCGGTGAAGCTTTCTTT.

This clonotype was detected many times. The chain has TRBV18 and TRBJ2-1; a weak D match, TRBD2 (5 bases). In germline, CDR1 is KGHSH, CDR2 LQKENI. Trimming took off 2 bases at V and 7 bases at J, with 9 bases between the two ends. The CDR3 length is 13 residues. CDR3 amino acids: CASSPGERNEQFF. Written as DNA, the CDR3 is TGTGCCAGCTCACCAGGGGAGCGGAATGAGCAGTTCTTC.

A word on this clonotype: One base away lies a much larger clone, so this may be a sequencing read error. The genes are TRBV30 and TRBJ1-3; D not certain. V was shortened by 5 bases and J by 4 bases, with 18 bases between the two germline ends. The CDR3 is 15 amino acids. In germline, CDR1 is GTSNPN, CDR2 SVGIG (reference sequence). Here the CDR3 DNA reads TGTGCCTGGTCCTTCAGGCAGGCGTCAGGAAACACCATATATTTT. It is translated as CAWSFRQASGNTIYF. The whole variable domain, filled in from reference TRBV30 and TRBJ1-3, reads SQTIHQWPATLVQPVGSPLSLECTVEGTSNPNLYWYRQAAGRGLQLLFYSVGIGQISSEVPQNLSASRPQDRQFILSSKKLLLSDSGFYLCAWSFRQASGNTIYFGEGSWLTVV.

This clonotype turned up a few times. The chain recombines TRBV10-3 with TRBJ1-1, with D possibly TRBD1 on 5 matching bases. The CDR3 has 12 amino acids. The ends were cut back, 5 bases at V and 5 bases at J, with 9 bases in the middle. CDR1 and CDR2 from the germline V gene are ENHRY and SYGVKD. CDR3 sequence reads: CAISLGGTEAFF. The CDR3 DNA follows: TGTGCCATCAGTCTCGGGGGTACTGAAGCTTTCTTT.

This clonotype has a count of ten or more. The chain links TRBV2 to TRBJ2-7; D is possibly TRBD2 (6 bases). The germline V and J ends were trimmed by 5 bases and 3 bases, with 17 bases remaining between them. CDR1 SNHLY and CDR2 FYNNEI come from the germline V gene. The CDR3 contains 15 residues. The CDR3 DNA follows: TGTGCCAGCAGTCTTTCTACTAGCTTATACTACGAGCAGTACTTC. It codes for CASSLSTSLYYEQYF.

This clonotype has a count of ten or more. J is TRBJ2-7 and V is TRBV5-1; D is unclear. CDR3 size: 13 residues. CDR1 is SGHRS and CDR2 is YFSETQ in the germline V gene. The V end lost 7 bases, the J end lost 1 base, and 12 bases lay between the germline ends. This chain's CDR3 is CASAALGSYEQYF. CDR3 DNA: TGCGCCAGCGCCGCCTTGGGTTCCTACGAGCAGTACTTC.

The rearrangement uses TRBV19 and TRBJ2-2, with a tentative D call TRBD1 (6 bases). The length of the CDR3 is 12 residues. Germline CDR1 LNHDA, CDR2 SQIVND (reference sequence). As DNA, the CDR3 is TGTGCTTCGGGACAAAACACCGGGGAGCTGTTTTTT. Translating it yields CASGQNTGELFF. The whole variable domain, filled in from reference TRBV19 and TRBJ2-2, reads DGGITQSPKYLFRKEGQNVTLSCEQNLNHDAMYWYRQDPGQGLRLIYYSQIVNDFQKGDIAEGYSVSREKKESFPLTVTSAQKNPTAFYLCASGQNTGELFFGEGSRLTVL.

This clonotype was picked up many times. J is TRBJ1-2 and V is TRBV12-5; 7 bases fit TRBD1. This CDR3 has 15 amino acids. Germline CDR1 is LGHNT and CDR2 is FRNRAP. V lost 5 bases and J lost 4; bases outside the gene matches: 10. CDR3 residues: CASGVGQQLFYGYTF. CDR3 DNA: TGTGCTAGTGGTGTGGGACAGCAACTGTTCTATGGCTACACCTTC.